A single sample is the source of the 10 T cell receptor beta chains below, sequenced in a study of PD-1 blockade in mismatch repair-deficient tumors (dated 2017 in TCRdb). Libraries were prepared through the immunoSEQ multiplex PCR assay. In TCRdb, the immuneACCESS table is reduced to in-frame sequences with V and J assigned. These tables do not hold every clone; where another copy was compared, an unresolved V gene accounts for under half, and the others remain unexplained. This sample comprises about 38,000 clones, 75% to 85% of them detected only once. The ten largest clonotypes hold about 20% of the sample. Sequenced material: peripheral blood, taken 4 weeks after starting pembrolizumab. The receptor set was obtained from an adult with mismatch repair-deficient cancer.

The chain carries TRBV6-5 and TRBJ2-7, with 7 bases that match TRBD2. The CDR3 length is 15 residues. V was clipped by 2 bases and J by 0 bases; unmatched bases: 4. Germline assignment: CDR1 MNHEY and CDR2 SVGAGI. Here the CDR3 DNA reads TGTGCCAGCAGTTACAGCGGGGTCAGCTCCTACGAGCAGTACTTC. It codes for CASSYSGVSSYEQYF.

The chain is built from TRBV7-3 and TRBJ1-1, with D uncertain. The ends were cut back, 6 bases at V and 2 bases at J, with 10 bases in the middle. CDR1 SGHTA and CDR2 FQGTGA come from the germline V gene. The CDR3 contains 13 residues. CDR3 in DNA: TGTGCCAGCAGGTCACAGTCTAACACTGAAGCTTTCTTT. Translation gives CASRSQSNTEAFF.

The chain uses TRBV6-5 and TRBJ2-7, with TRBD2 identical over 7 bases. The junction had 7 bases not matched to a gene; V was cut back by 0 bases and J by 2 bases. Looked up from germline, CDR1 is MNHEY and CDR2 is SVGAGI. The CDR3 sequence is 16 residues long. The CDR3 sequence is CASSYSGREAAYEQYF. Written as DNA, the CDR3 is TGTGCCAGCAGTTACTCGGGACGGGAGGCGGCCTACGAGCAGTACTTC.

DNA for the CDR3: TGTGCCAGCAGCGGACTGGACAGGGGAAATGAGCAGTTCTTC. It translates to CASSGLDRGNEQFF. The chain has TRBV7-9 and TRBJ2-1; TRBD1 agrees at 9 bases. The CDR3 has 14 amino acids. Germline V CDR1 and CDR2: SEHNR, FQNEAQ (reference sequence). The trim removed 5 bases at V and 7 bases at J, leaving 6 bases unmatched.

V is TRBV4-2 and J is TRBJ2-7; TRBD1 or TRBD2 may be the D gene (5 bases each). The V end lost 0 bases, the J end lost 1 base, and 13 bases lay between the germline ends. The CDR3 is made up of 16 amino acids. CDR1 and CDR2 (germline): LGHNA, YNFKEQ. CDR3 sequence: CASSQDNGKGSYEQYF. The CDR3 DNA sequence: TGTGCCAGCAGCCAAGATAACGGGAAGGGGTCCTACGAGCAGTACTTC.

The chain couples TRBV4-3 to TRBJ2-1; 12 positions match TRBD2. Germline lookup yields CDR1 LGHNA and CDR2 YSLEER. J was trimmed by 5 bases and V by 1 base; bases with no gene match: 0. This CDR3 spans 15 amino acids. CDR3 amino acids: CASSQGTSGNNEQFF. CDR3 DNA: TGCGCCAGCAGCCAAGGGACTAGCGGGAACAATGAGCAGTTCTTC.

This clone was seen only a few times. V and J are TRBV7-3 and TRBJ2-2; 11 bases align to TRBD2. This CDR3 contains 15 residues. Germline CDR1 SGHTA, CDR2 FQGTGA. V was pared by 5 bases and J by 6 bases, with 5 bases of the junction left unmatched. As DNA, the CDR3 is TGTGCCAGCAGCGTACTAGCGGGAGAGGCCGGGGAGCTGTTTTTT. Its protein is CASSVLAGEAGELFF.

This clone was counted a single time. This chain links TRBV4-1 with TRBJ2-1; the match to TRBD2 covers 11 bases. Germline loops: CDR1 MGHRA, CDR2 YSYEKL. The CDR3 spans 17 residues. V trimming: 0 bases; J trimming: 5 bases; junction bases outside the gene matches: 6. CDR3: CASSQDKLAGVDNEQFF. CDR3 nucleotide sequence: TGCGCCAGCAGCCAAGATAAACTAGCGGGAGTCGACAATGAGCAGTTCTTC.

J is TRBJ1-5 and V is TRBV6-6; maybe TRBD1 (6 bases). The germline CDR1 and CDR2 sequences are MNHNY and SVGAGI (reference sequence). CDR3 length equals 15 residues. V was shortened by 6 bases and J by 0 bases, with 12 bases between the two germline ends. The CDR3: CASREDSYSNQPQHF. The CDR3 bases are TGTGCCAGCAGAGAGGACAGCTATAGCAATCAGCCCCAGCATTTT.

The chain links TRBV6-1 to TRBJ2-7; TRBD2 is a possible D gene (6 bases). Trimming stripped 5 bases from V and 6 bases from J, with 17 bases between. Germline V gene data show CDR1 as MNHNS and CDR2 as SASEGT. CDR3 length: 14 amino acids. CDR3 nucleotide sequence: TGTGCCAGCAGTCGCGGGGCCGGTTCAACCGAGCAGTACTTC. This encodes CASSRGAGSTEQYF.